This T cell receptor (beta chain) is from a study of T cell responses to AZD1222 COVID-19 vaccine (dated by TCRdb to about 2021). A note on the overall study: A total of more than 230 trial participants underwent TCR sequencing, of whom roughly 210 received two doses of AZD1222 and some 26 received two doses of the MenACWY control vaccine. Trial participants were enrolled into age subgroups of 18-55, 56-69 and 70-plus years, which contained around 150, 29 and 61 TCR-sequenced participants, respectively. Results and caveats for the whole study, not just this receptor: Spike-specific TCR breadth and depth rose significantly after two AZD1222 doses compared with day 0 and with MenACWY recipients. Reportedly, almost half of the unique spike-specific TCRs recognized epitopes lying outside the regions that are mutated in the B.1.351 and B.1.1.7 variants. Because no day 14 peak-response samples were available, the repertoires could be characterized only after the peak T cell response. In the small 56-69-year group, the increase in depth fell short of significance, most likely because of low power. The vaccine-associated CD4 TCRs covered the entire spike protein, and the dominant responses fell in regions 160-218 and 743-854. Most participants were white British and females outnumbered males, and the authors suggested that clonal diversity may have been underestimated. Conclusions about previously exposed vaccinees are limited because only a handful of AZD1222 recipients were SARS-CoV-2 seropositive at baseline.

Worth noting for this clone: Its binding antigen is unknown. No quality values exist for individual bases; no much larger clone is one base distant.

Sample time point, as interpreted from the label and publication: about 28 days (+/-7) after the second vaccine dose. AZD1222 recipients given second doses at about 4 weeks or at about 12 weeks were pooled, since spike-specific TCR depth and breadth were not found to differ between the two schedules. Samples from vaccinated people were obtained from the UK trials COV001 and COV002, which included a single-blind randomized controlled phase 2/3 trial of AZD1222 (ChAdOx1 nCoV-19) in healthy adults. For TCRbeta chain sequencing, PBMC samples were collected from trial participants at day 0 and at day 28 after the second dose. The CDR3 regions of human TCRbeta chains were subjected to immunosequencing. Per the original workflow: Repertoire TCRs were checked for matches against a reference library of SARS-CoV-2-specific TCRs that had been generated using the MIRA antigen-specificity platform. Breadth was defined as the fraction of unique TCRs that were SARS-CoV-2-associated, and depth was defined as the fraction of total T cells that were SARS-CoV-2-associated. Using the MIRA data, each spike-specific TCR was mapped to the spike region that the TCR reacts to and placed in a CD4 or CD8 class. Log10-transformed breadth and depth values were compared by one-way ANOVA with Sidak's multiple comparisons tests. TCRdb retrieved this table from immuneACCESS and kept in-frame rearrangements only. Not all clones are present; in checked studies, unresolved V genes account for under half, and no reason is known for the remainder. D and trimming come from the DNA, and the V and J calls and clone size come from that table. For this sample there are tens of thousands of clones; around 89% appear just once. The ten largest clones capture roughly 28% of the sample.

Here V drops 0 bases and J drops 1 base, and the junction holds 1 base not matched to any gene. From a lookup of the germline V gene, CDR1 and CDR2 are SGHRS and YFSETQ. The CDR3 goes from the cysteine to the phenylalanine over 15 residues. Only the CDR3 region is kept as DNA, spanning 45 bases read in frame from base 1. Recombination connected TRBV5-1 to TRBJ1-5; TRBD1 fits 7 bases in the junction. The sequencing used peripheral blood, collected 28 days after the second AZD1222 dose. The TCR originated in an adult who received the AZD1222 COVID-19 vaccine. The base sequence is TGCGCCAGCAGCTTGGAGGGACAGAGCAATCAGCCCCAGCATTTT. Its translation is CASSLEGQSNQPQHF. With the rest looked up from the reference TRBV5-1 and TRBJ1-5 genes rather than sequenced, the full variable domain is KAGVTQTPRYLIKTRGQQVTLSCSPISGHRSVSWYQQTPGQGLQFLFEYFSETQRNKGNFPGRFSGRQFSNSRSEMNVSTLELGDSALYLCASSLEGQSNQPQHFGDGTRLSIL.